One sample yielded the 30 T cell receptor beta chains listed below, sequenced in a study of blood T cells in healthy people across ages. Combining a sample-barcoded 5' primer with a J-beta primer mix, a second PCR ran for roughly 7 to 12 cycles. TCRdb processed the 5' RACE reads anew with MiXCR; each CDR3 protein has one entry. The table has more than 900,000 distinct CDR3 sequences, less than 25% seen once; the top ten hold approximately 0.7%. These sequences were also reported in another study, on T cells of mothers and their children.

Sequenced sample: blood. The receptors come from a girl aged 2 to 10 in good health.

This clonotype was picked up a small number of times. The genes are TRBV25-1 and TRBJ2-1; D tentatively reads TRBD1 or TRBD2 (5 bases each). Looked up from germline, CDR1 is MGHDK and CDR2 is SYGVNS. V lost 7 bases and J lost 5, with 15 bases in between. The CDR3 extends over 14 amino acids. The CDR3: CASTGPTLNNEQFF. DNA for the CDR3: TGTGCCAGCACGGGACCCACGTTGAACAATGAGCAGTTCTTC. The complete variable domain, with remaining parts taken from reference TRBV25-1 and TRBJ2-1, reads EADIYQTPRYLVIGTGKKITLECSQTMGHDKMYWYQQDPGMELHLIHYSYGVNSTEKGDLSSESTVSRIRTEHFPLTLESARPSHTSQYLCASTGPTLNNEQFFGPGTRLTVL.

The chain joins TRBV20-1 to TRBJ2-2; D gene ambiguous. The CDR3 spans 15 residues. The germline CDR1 and CDR2 sequences are DFQATT and SNEGSKA (reference sequence). The V end lost 0 bases, the J end lost 5 bases, and 13 bases lay between the germline ends. CDR3 residues: CSARDLEDATGELFF. CDR3 nucleotides: TGCAGTGCTAGAGATCTCGAGGACGCAACCGGGGAGCTGTTTTTT.

This clonotype was observed a handful of times. Relative to the germline gene, one junction end is altered; a read error may explain this. The chain links TRBV6-1 to TRBJ2-2; perhaps TRBD2 as D (6 bases). This CDR3 region has 16 residues. Germline values: CDR1 MNHNS, CDR2 SASEGT. The CDR3 is CASSEALESYTGGLFF. In DNA form, the CDR3 reads TGTGCCAGCAGTGAAGCCTTAGAGAGCTACACCGGGGGGCTGTTTTTT.

This clonotype was found once. The CDR3 region is CASSEYVRATYEQYF. DNA of the CDR3: TGTGCCAGCAGTGAATACGTGCGGGCAACCTACGAGCAGTACTTC. The V gene is TRBV6-1, the J gene TRBJ2-7, with D maybe TRBD2 (5 bases). The CDR3 covers 15 residues. Germline CDR1 is MNHNS and CDR2 is SASEGT. The ends were cut back, 2 bases at V and 2 bases at J, with 13 bases in the middle.

This clonotype has a count of ten or more. This chain connects TRBV20-1 to TRBJ2-7; D is uncertain. The CDR3 totals 13 residues. The V end lost 8 bases, the J end lost 5 bases, and 19 bases lay between the germline ends. In germline, CDR1 is DFQATT, CDR2 SNEGSKA (reference sequence). The CDR3, as DNA: TGCAGTACGACATCCCGCACACTCCACGAGCAGTACTTC. Translated: CSTTSRTLHEQYF.

This clonotype was found a few times. The chain uses TRBV11-2 and TRBJ2-2; TRBD2 agrees at 9 bases. The germline gives CDR1 SGHAT, CDR2 FQNNGV. This CDR3 is built from 17 residues. V shed 5 bases, J shed 9 bases, and the junction held 16 bases outside the gene matches. CDR3 protein: CASSPFRVAGEGRELFF. The CDR3 DNA reads as TGTGCCAGCAGCCCCTTCCGGGTAGCGGGAGAGGGTCGGGAGCTGTTTTTT.

The chain recombines TRBV7-3 with TRBJ2-1; 7 positions agree with TRBD2. This CDR3 has 15 residues. CDR1 is SGHTA, CDR2 FQGTGA, per germline. The junction had 15 bases not matched to a gene; V was cut back by 3 bases and J by 13 bases. CDR3 region: CASSLAGTISNRQFF. The CDR3 DNA reads as TGTGCCAGCAGCTTGGCGGGGACTATTAGCAACCGTCAGTTCTTC.

This sequence joins TRBV9 and TRBJ1-1; D remains unclear. CDR1 is SGDLS, CDR2 YYNGEE, per germline. This CDR3 comprises 14 residues. V dropped 0 bases and J dropped 1 base, with 7 bases sitting between them. CDR3 sequence (DNA): TGTGCCAGCAGCGTAGATGGGTGGAACACTGAAGCTTTCTTT. Amino acids: CASSVDGWNTEAFF.

The V and J genes are TRBV27 and TRBJ2-2; TRBD2 aligns across 8 bases. CDR3 length: 16 residues. CDR1 and CDR2 (germline): MNHEY, SMNVEV (reference sequence). Trimming at V came to 5 bases and at J to 3 bases, leaving 8 bases not matched to a gene. The CDR3, as DNA: TGTGCCAGCAGTCTCAGCGGGAGTTCTGACACCGGGGAGCTGTTTTTT. It translates to CASSLSGSSDTGELFF.

A few counts support this clonotype. This chain uses TRBV10-3 with TRBJ2-5; D is perhaps TRBD2 (5 bases). With the DNA end fitting TRBJ2-1 better, the J assignment may be wrong. This CDR3 comprises 14 residues. Germline V gene lookup returns CDR1 ENHRY and CDR2 SYGVKD. The CDR3 DNA sequence: TGTGCCATCAGTGAGTCGATAGAGGGTTTTGAGCAGTTCTTC. Translated: CAISESIEGFEQFF.

J is TRBJ2-1 and V is TRBV11-3; D possibly corresponds to TRBD2 (6 bases). The assigned J gene may be wrong: the sequence end matches TRBJ2-5 better. CDR1 and CDR2 (germline): SGHNT, YENEEA. The CDR3 length is 14 residues. The CDR3 DNA sequence: TGTGCCAGCAGCTTAGGTGTCGCGGGGGAGACCCAGTACTTC. Its protein product is CASSLGVAGETQYF.

V is TRBV4-3 and J is TRBJ2-3; D possibly uses TRBD1 or TRBD2 (5 bases each). The CDR3 runs 13 residues. The germline V gene has CDR1 LGHNA and CDR2 YSLEER. V lost 1 base and J lost 8, with 10 bases in between. The CDR3, as DNA: TGCGCCAGCAGCCAAGGAGGGGCGGGTACGCAGTATTTT. Its protein product is CASSQGGAGTQYF.

This rearrangement joins TRBV2 to TRBJ2-7; D may be TRBD1 (6 bases). V dropped 3 bases and J dropped 1 base, with 10 bases sitting between them. This CDR3 region has 14 residues. Germline V lookup: CDR1 SNHLY, CDR2 FYNNEI. CDR3 bases: TGTGCCAGCAGTGACAGGGGCTTATCCTACGAGCAGTACTTC. This sequence encodes CASSDRGLSYEQYF.

The chain is built from TRBV14 and TRBJ1-2, with unresolved D. Per germline, CDR1 SGHDN and CDR2 FVKESK. The CDR3 loop spans 15 amino acids. Trimming took 1 base from V and 6 from J, leaving 15 bases between them. This chain's CDR3 is CASSQGVVDANGYTF. CDR3 DNA: TGTGCCAGCAGCCAAGGGGTCGTCGACGCTAATGGCTACACCTTC. Variable domain in full (rest from reference TRBV14 and TRBJ1-2): EAGVTQFPSHSVIEKGQTVTLRCDPISGHDNLYWYRRVMGKEIKFLLHFVKESKQDESGMPNNRFLAERTGGTYSTLKVQPAELEDSGVYFCASSQGVVDANGYTFGSGTRLTVV.

The CDR3: CSAGRGSAHTDTQYF. The DNA for the CDR3 is TGCAGTGCAGGACGGGGGTCGGCCCACACAGATACGCAGTATTTT. The V and J genes are TRBV20-1 and TRBJ2-3, with D possibly matching TRBD2 (6 bases). CDR3 length equals 15 residues. V was cut by 6 bases and J by 2 bases, with 18 bases left in between. Germline V lookup: CDR1 DFQATT, CDR2 SNEGSKA (reference sequence).

This chain links TRBV6-1 with TRBJ2-1, with TRBD1 matching 7 bases. The J segment lost 7 bases and the V segment lost 4 bases, leaving 10 bases of the junction unmatched. This CDR3 region has 15 residues. The germline V gene has CDR1 MNHNS and CDR2 SASEGT. The DNA of the CDR3 is TGTGCCAGCAGTGCCCCGGCGAAGGGGGCTAATGAGCAGTTCTTC. Translation gives CASSAPAKGANEQFF.

The chain carries TRBV7-2 and TRBJ2-5; unclear D gene. The CDR3 length is 13 residues. V lost 3 bases, J lost 3 bases, and 8 bases lay in between. CDR1 and CDR2 (germline): SGHTA, FQGNSA. The DNA for the CDR3 is TGTGCCAGCAGCTTCGCCCTTGAAGAGACCCAGTACTTC. It encodes CASSFALEETQYF.

There are a few counts of this clonotype. The rearrangement joins TRBV2 to TRBJ1-5; D call uncertain. This CDR3 contains 14 residues. CDR1 and CDR2 (germline): SNHLY, FYNNEI. The V and J ends lost 3 bases and 4 bases respectively, with 10 bases between them. This CDR3 reads CASSEGPPNQPQHF. CDR3 sequence (DNA): TGTGCCAGCAGTGAGGGCCCACCTAATCAGCCCCAGCATTTT.

The chain is built from TRBV10-3 and TRBJ2-5, with 10 bases aligning to TRBD2. This CDR3 comprises 15 residues. V shed 4 bases, J shed 2 bases, and the junction held 4 bases outside the gene matches. Germline CDR1 and CDR2: ENHRY and SYGVKD. CDR3 sequence: CAISGGLAQQETQYF. CDR3 nucleotides: TGTGCCATCAGTGGGGGACTAGCGCAACAAGAGACCCAGTACTTC.

V gene TRBV14 combines with J gene TRBJ2-7; 9 bases align to TRBD1. The CDR3 loop spans 14 amino acids. The J segment lost 6 bases and the V segment lost 2 bases, leaving 5 bases of the junction unmatched. Germline values: CDR1 SGHDN, CDR2 FVKESK. The CDR3 protein is CASSQTGQGPEQYF. The CDR3 region has the DNA TGTGCCAGCAGCCAAACGGGACAGGGACCCGAGCAGTACTTC.

V and J are TRBV12-3 or TRBV12-4 and TRBJ2-3; 10 bases map to TRBD1. The CDR3 extends over 15 amino acids. The trim removed 6 bases at V and 4 bases at J, leaving 7 bases unmatched. The CDR3 DNA reads as TGTGCCAGCAGACCGGGACAGGGGAACGCAGATACGCAGTATTTT. It encodes CASRPGQGNADTQYF.

This clonotype was detected ten times or more. The V call is TRBV7-7, the J call TRBJ2-2; D ambiguous. This CDR3 is 13 amino acids long. The germline CDR1 and CDR2 sequences are SSHAT and FNYEAQ (reference sequence). CDR3 amino acids: CASSQKTYGELFF. In DNA, the CDR3 is TGTGCTAGCTCACAAAAAACTTACGGGGAGCTGTTTTTT.

This sequence joins TRBV6-1 and TRBJ1-5; weak D call: TRBD1 (6 bases). Trimming cost V 3 bases and J 13 bases, with 19 bases left between them. Germline V gene lookup returns CDR1 MNHNS and CDR2 SASEGT. The CDR3 runs 14 residues. CDR3 loop: CASSDWTAGGPQHF. The CDR3 nucleotides read TGTGCCAGCAGTGACTGGACAGCTGGAGGGCCTCAGCATTTT.

This clonotype occurred a few times. The gene calls are TRBV13 and TRBJ2-1; 13 bases match TRBD2. V lost 5 bases and J lost 6; bases outside the gene matches: 10. Per the germline V gene, CDR1 is PRHDT and CDR2 is FYEKMQ (reference sequence). CDR3 size: 17 residues. Here the CDR3 DNA reads TGTGCCAGCAGCCCGAGGACTAGCGGGAGTATGGGCAATGAGCAGTTCTTC. Translated, it gives CASSPRTSGSMGNEQFF.

This rearrangement joins TRBV12-5 to TRBJ2-3; D unresolved. Trimming removed 0 bases at V and 4 bases at J, with 5 bases between. Germline V gene data show CDR1 as LGHNT and CDR2 as FRNRAP. This CDR3 comprises 13 residues. The CDR3, as DNA: TGTGCTAGTGGTTTGGTAGTGGCAGATACGCAGTATTTT. Translating it yields CASGLVVADTQYF.

J is TRBJ2-3 and V is TRBV20-1, with TRBD2 matching over 9 bases. The J segment lost 2 bases and the V segment lost 1 base, leaving 7 bases of the junction unmatched. The CDR3 length is 16 residues. The germline CDR1 and CDR2 sequences are DFQATT and SNEGSKA (reference sequence). The CDR3 DNA is TGCAGTGCTAGAGTATTGCTAGCGGGGTCCACAGATACGCAGTATTTT. Its translation is CSARVLLAGSTDTQYF.

The chain links TRBV20-1 to TRBJ1-1; TRBD1 might be the D (5 bases). V was shortened by 4 bases and J by 4 bases, with 10 bases between the two germline ends. The germline CDR1 and CDR2 sequences are DFQATT and SNEGSKA (reference sequence). The CDR3 totals 12 residues. The CDR3, as DNA: TGCAGTGCTATTACAGGAGGCACTGAAGCTTTCTTT. It specifies CSAITGGTEAFF.

This clonotype appeared a few times. The chain carries TRBV2 and TRBJ1-1; D ambiguous. V was shortened by 8 bases and J by 5 bases, with 12 bases between the two germline ends. There are 12 residues in the CDR3. Per the germline V gene, CDR1 is SNHLY and CDR2 is FYNNEI. As DNA, the CDR3 is TGTGCCAGCCTTGACGGGGTAACTGAAGCTTTCTTT. Translated: CASLDGVTEAFF. Full variable domain (remainder filled in from reference TRBV2 and TRBJ1-1): EPEVTQTPSHQVTQMGQEVILRCVPISNHLYFYWYRQILGQKVEFLVSFYNNEISEKSEIFDDQFSVERPDGSNFTLKIRSTKLEDSAMYFCASLDGVTEAFFGQGTRLTVV.

The chain has TRBV7-8 and TRBJ1-4, with D possibly matching TRBD1 (5 bases). From germline, CDR1 is SGHVS and CDR2 FQNEAQ. CDR3 length: 15 residues. Trimming removed 6 bases from V and 8 bases from J, with 19 bases in between. The CDR3 spells CASRSRGEGAEKLFF. The CDR3 region has the DNA TGTGCCAGCAGGTCCCGGGGGGAAGGGGCCGAAAAACTGTTTTTT.

CDR3 protein: CASGPIYEQYF. CDR3 coding DNA: TGTGCCAGCGGACCGATTTACGAGCAGTACTTC. J is TRBJ2-7 and V is TRBV6-1, with D uncertain. Looked up from germline, CDR1 is MNHNS and CDR2 is SASEGT. This CDR3 region has 11 residues. Trimming took 8 bases from V and 4 from J, leaving 9 bases between them.